This T cell receptor beta chain was documented in a study of CD8 T cells in Susac syndrome. In germline, CDR1 is KGHSH, CDR2 LQKENI. V was trimmed by 3 bases and J by 3 bases, leaving 11 bases between them. CDR3 length: 14 amino acids. As for this clonotype: Its antigen is undetermined.

Study observations and caveats: The CD4+ T cell repertoires, which came from Susac syndrome patients, showed no sign of clonal expansion.

FACS was used to enrich TEMRA cells, whereas the CD8+ and CD4+ T cells were obtained by negative isolation. Random hexamers were used to reverse transcribe 0.5 to 1 ug of RNA. In TCRdb, the immunoSEQ multiplex PCR reads were re-called with MiXCR into one record per CDR3 protein. The sample lists about 150,000 distinct CDR3 sequences; around 95% were seen once. The sample taken for sequencing was CD4+ T cells from PBMCs. The V and J genes are TRBV18 and TRBJ1-1; D gene unclear. The source is a human donor with Susac syndrome. CDR3 loop: CASSPPGSDTEAFF. The CDR3 coding sequence is TGTGCCAGCTCACCCCCGGGATCGGACACTGAAGCTTTCTTT.